A selection of T cell receptor beta chains follows, all from one sample in a study of cytomegalovirus exposure and HLA in healthy donors. Here immunoSEQ multiplex PCR was the method, and the copy in TCRdb shows in-frame clones only, minus some. In the table there are under 150,000 clones, 60% to 85% of which are singletons. Material for sequencing was PBMCs. The receptors come from a male donor in good health and CMV-seropositive. The CDR3 runs from the conserved cysteine through the conserved F or W. D genes are given only for firm matches. The size of a clone is reported for some rows only, either as once, few or many, or as a class for expanded clones.

size,V,length,J,D,DNA,CDR3
.,TRBV11-3,16,TRBJ2-1,.,TGTGCCAGCAGCTTAGGGGGTAGCGGCTTGAGGGATGAGCAGTTCTTC,CASSLGGSGLRDEQFF
once,TRBV7-9,15,TRBJ2-2,TRBD2,TGTGCCAGCAGCTTAAAGCGGGGGGACACCGGGGAGCTGTTTTTT,CASSLKRGDTGELFF
once,TRBV19,14,TRBJ2-1,.,TGTGCCAGTAGTATCGGGGGACAGTTCAATGAGCAGTTCTTC,CASSIGGQFNEQFF
.,TRBV28,13,TRBJ2-1,.,TGTGCCAGCACTCCTGGACAGTTTGGTGAGCAGTTCTTC,CASTPGQFGEQFF
once,TRBV6-1,17,TRBJ2-7,.,TGTGCCAGCAGTGACGACCCTTCAGGGGGGCCCTACTACGAGCAGTACTTC,CASSDDPSGGPYYEQYF
.,TRBV28,14,TRBJ2-3,TRBD2,TGTGCCAGCAGTTCCGGACTAGCCCTGCTTACGCAGTATTTT,CASSSGLALLTQYF
.,TRBV6-6,14,TRBJ2-7,TRBD2,TGTGCCAGCAGTTACAGCGGGGTCAGGCACGAGCAGTACTTC,CASSYSGVRHEQYF
.,TRBV10-3,14,TRBJ1-2,.,TGTGCCATCAGTGAGTCGCGGGTTAACTATGGCTACACCTTC,CAISESRVNYGYTF
.,TRBV7-9,16,TRBJ1-4,TRBD1,TGTGCCAGCAGCTTAGCGGGGGACAGGGGGGCCGGAAAACTGTTTTTT,CASSLAGDRGAGKLFF
.,TRBV19,13,TRBJ1-5,.,TGTGCCAGTAACCCCGGTCTGAATCAGCCCCAGCATTTT,CASNPGLNQPQHF
few,TRBV21-1,14,TRBJ1-5,.,TGTGCCAGCAGCATCCCTCAGGTTCACCAGCCCCAGCATTTT,CASSIPQVHQPQHF
few,TRBV2,14,TRBJ1-2,TRBD1,TGTGCCAGCAGTGAAGCGGGGACAGAATATGGCTACACCTTC,CASSEAGTEYGYTF
.,TRBV5-6,14,TRBJ2-7,TRBD1,TGTGCCAGCAGCCAAGGACAGGGCCGTTACGAGCAGTACTTC,CASSQGQGRYEQYF
.,TRBV7-9,16,TRBJ2-7,TRBD2,TGTGCCAGCAGCTTGGGACTAGCGGGAGTCGGCTACGAGCAGTACTTC,CASSLGLAGVGYEQYF
.,TRBV7-3,14,TRBJ2-1,TRBD1,TGTGCCAGCAGCTTACACCGGGACAGGGATGAGCAGTTCTTC,CASSLHRDRDEQFF
.,TRBV19,15,TRBJ1-1,TRBD1,TGTGCCAGTAGTATCGGGCAGGGGGTAGGCGCTGAAGCTTTCTTT,CASSIGQGVGAEAFF